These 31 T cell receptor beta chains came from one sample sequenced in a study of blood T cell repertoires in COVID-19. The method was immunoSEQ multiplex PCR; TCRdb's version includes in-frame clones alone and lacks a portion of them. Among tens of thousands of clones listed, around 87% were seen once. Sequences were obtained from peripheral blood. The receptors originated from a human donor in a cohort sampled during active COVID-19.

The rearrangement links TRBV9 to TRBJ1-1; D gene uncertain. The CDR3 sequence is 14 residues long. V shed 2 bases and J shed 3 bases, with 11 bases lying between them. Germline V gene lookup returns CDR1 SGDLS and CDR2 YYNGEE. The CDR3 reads CASSVLTADTEAFF. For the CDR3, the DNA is TGTGCCAGCAGCGTTCTTACAGCCGACACTGAAGCTTTCTTT.

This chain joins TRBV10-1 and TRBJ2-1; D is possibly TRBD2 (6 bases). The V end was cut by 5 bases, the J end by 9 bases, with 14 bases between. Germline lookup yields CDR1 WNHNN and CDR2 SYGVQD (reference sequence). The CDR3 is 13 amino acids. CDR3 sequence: CASSSTGVGEQFF. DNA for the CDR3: TGCGCCAGCAGTAGTACGGGAGTGGGTGAGCAGTTCTTC.

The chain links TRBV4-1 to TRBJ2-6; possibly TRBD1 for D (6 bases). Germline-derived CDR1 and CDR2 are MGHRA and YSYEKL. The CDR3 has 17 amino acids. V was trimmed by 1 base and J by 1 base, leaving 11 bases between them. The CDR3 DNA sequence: TGCGCCAGCAGCCAAGGCTATACAGGGTCTGGGGCCAACGTCCTGACTTTC. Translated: CASSQGYTGSGANVLTF.

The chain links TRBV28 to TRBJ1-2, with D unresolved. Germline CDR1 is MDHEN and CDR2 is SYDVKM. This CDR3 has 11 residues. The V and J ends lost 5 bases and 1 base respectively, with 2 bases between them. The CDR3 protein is CASSRNYGYTF. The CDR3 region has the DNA TGTGCCAGCAGTCGTAACTATGGCTACACCTTC.

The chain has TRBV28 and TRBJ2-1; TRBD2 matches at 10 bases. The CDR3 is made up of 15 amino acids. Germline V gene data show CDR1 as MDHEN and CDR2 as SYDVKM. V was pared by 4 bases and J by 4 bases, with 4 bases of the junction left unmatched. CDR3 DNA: TGTGCCAGCAGTTCGAGCGGGAGGGAATACAATGAGCAGTTCTTC. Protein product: CASSSSGREYNEQFF.

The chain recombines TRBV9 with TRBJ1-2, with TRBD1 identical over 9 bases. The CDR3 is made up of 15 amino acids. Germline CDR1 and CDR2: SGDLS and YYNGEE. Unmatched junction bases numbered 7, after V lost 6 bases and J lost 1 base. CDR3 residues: CASTPQGAYNYGYTF. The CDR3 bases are TGTGCCAGCACCCCACAGGGGGCGTATAACTATGGCTACACCTTC.

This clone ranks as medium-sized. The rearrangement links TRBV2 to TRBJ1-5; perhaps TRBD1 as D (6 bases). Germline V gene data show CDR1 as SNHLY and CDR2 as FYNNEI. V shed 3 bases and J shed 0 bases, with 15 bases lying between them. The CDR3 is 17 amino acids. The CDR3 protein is CASSEGAGSVSNQPQHF. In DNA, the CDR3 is TGTGCCAGCAGTGAGGGGGCAGGGTCAGTTAGCAATCAGCCCCAGCATTTT. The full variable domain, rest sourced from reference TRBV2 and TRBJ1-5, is EPEVTQTPSHQVTQMGQEVILRCVPISNHLYFYWYRQILGQKVEFLVSFYNNEISEKSEIFDDQFSVERPDGSNFTLKIRSTKLEDSAMYFCASSEGAGSVSNQPQHFGDGTRLSIL.

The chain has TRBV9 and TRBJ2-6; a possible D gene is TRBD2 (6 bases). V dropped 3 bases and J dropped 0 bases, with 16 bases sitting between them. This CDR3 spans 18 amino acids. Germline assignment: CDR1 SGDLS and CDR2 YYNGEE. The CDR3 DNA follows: TGTGCCAGCAGCGCCACCGGGACTCCCCGCTCTGGGGCCAACGTCCTGACTTTC. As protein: CASSATGTPRSGANVLTF.

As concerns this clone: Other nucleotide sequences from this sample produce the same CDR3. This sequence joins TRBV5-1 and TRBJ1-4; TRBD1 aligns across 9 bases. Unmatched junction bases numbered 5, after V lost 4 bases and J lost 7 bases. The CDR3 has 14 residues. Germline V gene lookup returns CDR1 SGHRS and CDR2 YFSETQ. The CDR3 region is CASSPDRGREKLFF. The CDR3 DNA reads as TGCGCCAGCAGCCCGGACAGGGGTCGTGAAAAACTGTTTTTT.

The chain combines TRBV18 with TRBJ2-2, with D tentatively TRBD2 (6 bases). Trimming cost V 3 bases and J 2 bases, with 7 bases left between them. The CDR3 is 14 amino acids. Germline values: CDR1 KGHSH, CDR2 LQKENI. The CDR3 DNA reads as TGTGCCAGCTCACCGGACTATAACACCGGGGAGCTGTTTTTT. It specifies CASSPDYNTGELFF.

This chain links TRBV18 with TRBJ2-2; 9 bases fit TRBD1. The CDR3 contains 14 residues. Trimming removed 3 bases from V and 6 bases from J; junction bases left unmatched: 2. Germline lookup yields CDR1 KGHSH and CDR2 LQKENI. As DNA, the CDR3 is TGTGCCAGCTCACCCGGGACAGGGCCCGGGGAGCTGTTTTTT. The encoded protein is CASSPGTGPGELFF. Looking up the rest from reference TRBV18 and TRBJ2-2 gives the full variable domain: NAGVMQNPRHLVRRRGQEARLRCSPMKGHSHVYWYRQLPEEGLKFMVYLQKENIIDESGMPKERFSAEFPKEGPSILRIQQVVRGDSAAYFCASSPGTGPGELFFGEGSRLTVL.

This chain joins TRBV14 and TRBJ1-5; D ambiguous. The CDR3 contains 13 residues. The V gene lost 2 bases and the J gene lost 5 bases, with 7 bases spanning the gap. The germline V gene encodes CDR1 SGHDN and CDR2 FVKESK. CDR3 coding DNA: TGTGCCAGCAGCCAAAGATTAGATCAGCCCCAGCATTTT. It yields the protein CASSQRLDQPQHF. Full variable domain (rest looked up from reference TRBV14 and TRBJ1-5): EAGVTQFPSHSVIEKGQTVTLRCDPISGHDNLYWYRRVMGKEIKFLLHFVKESKQDESGMPNNRFLAERTGGTYSTLKVQPAELEDSGVYFCASSQRLDQPQHFGDGTRLSIL.

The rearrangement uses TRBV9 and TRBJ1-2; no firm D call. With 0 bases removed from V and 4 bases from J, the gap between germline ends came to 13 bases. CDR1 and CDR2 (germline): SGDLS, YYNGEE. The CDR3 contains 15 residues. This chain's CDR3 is CASSVEGVARYGYTF. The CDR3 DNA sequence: TGTGCCAGCAGCGTAGAGGGAGTCGCCCGCTATGGCTACACCTTC.

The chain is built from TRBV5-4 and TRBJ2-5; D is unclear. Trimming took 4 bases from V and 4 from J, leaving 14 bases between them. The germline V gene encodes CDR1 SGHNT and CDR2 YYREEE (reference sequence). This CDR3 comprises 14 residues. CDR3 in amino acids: CASSESRFRETQYF. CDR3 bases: TGTGCCAGCAGCGAATCGAGGTTCCGAGAGACCCAGTACTTC.

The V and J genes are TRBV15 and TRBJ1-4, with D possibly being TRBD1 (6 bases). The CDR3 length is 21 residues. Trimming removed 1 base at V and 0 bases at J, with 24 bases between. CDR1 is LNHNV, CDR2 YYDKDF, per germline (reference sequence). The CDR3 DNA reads TGTGCCACCAGCAGAGTTCAGGGGCAGAGTCTTTATCACACAACTAATGAAAAACTGTTTTTT. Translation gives CATSRVQGQSLYHTTNEKLFF.

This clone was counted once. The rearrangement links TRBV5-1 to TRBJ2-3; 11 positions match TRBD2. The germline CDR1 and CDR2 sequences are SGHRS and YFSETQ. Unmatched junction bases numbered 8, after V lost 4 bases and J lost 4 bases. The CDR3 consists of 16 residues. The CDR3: CASSSTSGSSADTQYF. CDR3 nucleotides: TGCGCCAGCAGCAGTACTAGCGGGAGTTCAGCAGATACGCAGTATTTT. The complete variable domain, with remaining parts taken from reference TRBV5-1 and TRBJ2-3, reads KAGVTQTPRYLIKTRGQQVTLSCSPISGHRSVSWYQQTPGQGLQFLFEYFSETQRNKGNFPGRFSGRQFSNSRSEMNVSTLELGDSALYLCASSSTSGSSADTQYFGPGTRLTVL.

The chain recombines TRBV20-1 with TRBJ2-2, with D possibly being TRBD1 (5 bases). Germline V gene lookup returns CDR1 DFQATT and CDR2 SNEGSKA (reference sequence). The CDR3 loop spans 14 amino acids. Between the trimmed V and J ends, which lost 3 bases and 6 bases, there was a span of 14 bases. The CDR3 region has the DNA TGCAGTGCTAGTATATCACAGGTACCCGGGGAGCTGTTTTTT. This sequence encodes CSASISQVPGELFF.

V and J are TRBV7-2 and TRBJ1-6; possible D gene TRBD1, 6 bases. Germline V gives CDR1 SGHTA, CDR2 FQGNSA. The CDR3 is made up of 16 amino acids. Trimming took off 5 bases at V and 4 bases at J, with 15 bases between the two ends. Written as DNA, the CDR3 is TGTGCCAGCAGCAAACAGGGAGGGGGGTATAATTCACCCCTCCACTTT. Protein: CASSKQGGGYNSPLHF.

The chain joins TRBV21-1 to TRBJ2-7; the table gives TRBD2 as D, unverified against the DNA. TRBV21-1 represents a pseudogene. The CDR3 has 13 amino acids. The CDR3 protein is CASGTTWFYEQYF. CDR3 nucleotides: TGTGCCAGTGGGACTACATGGTTCTACGAGCAGTACTTC.

The CDR3 spells CASRRSSTDTQYF. CDR3 nucleotide sequence: TGTGCCAGCAGGCGGAGTAGCACAGATACGCAGTATTTT. The chain employs TRBV27 and TRBJ2-3; D remains unclear. This CDR3 is 13 amino acids long. Germline V gene data show CDR1 as MNHEY and CDR2 as SMNVEV (reference sequence). The germline V and J ends were trimmed by 6 bases and 0 bases, with 7 bases remaining between them.

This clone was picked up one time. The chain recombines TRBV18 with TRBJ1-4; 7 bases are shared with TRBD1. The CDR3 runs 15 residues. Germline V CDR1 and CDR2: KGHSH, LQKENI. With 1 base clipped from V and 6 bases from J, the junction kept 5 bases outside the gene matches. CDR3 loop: CASSPLPGGDEKLFF. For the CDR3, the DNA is TGTGCCAGCTCACCACTGCCAGGGGGTGATGAAAAACTGTTTTTT.

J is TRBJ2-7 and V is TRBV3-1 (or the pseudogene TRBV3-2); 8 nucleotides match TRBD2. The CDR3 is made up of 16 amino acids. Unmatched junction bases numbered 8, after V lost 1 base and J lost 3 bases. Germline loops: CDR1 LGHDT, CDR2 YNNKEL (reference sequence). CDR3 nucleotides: TGTGCCAGCAGCCAAGCGGCTAGCGGGTTCAACTACGAGCAGTACTTC. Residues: CASSQAASGFNYEQYF.

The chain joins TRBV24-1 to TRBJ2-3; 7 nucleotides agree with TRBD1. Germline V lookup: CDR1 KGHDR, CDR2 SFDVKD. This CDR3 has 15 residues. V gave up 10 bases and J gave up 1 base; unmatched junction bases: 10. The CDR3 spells CATTTGDPGTDTQYF. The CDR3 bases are TGTGCCACGACTACAGGGGATCCGGGCACAGATACGCAGTATTTT.

In DNA form, the CDR3 reads TGTGCCAGCAGTCCCCCAGAAAACTACGAGCAGTACTTC. Protein: CASSPPENYEQYF. J is TRBJ2-7 and V is TRBV28; unclear D gene. The V gene lost 5 bases and the J gene lost 3 bases, with 11 bases spanning the gap. The CDR3 is 13 residues long. Germline-derived CDR1 and CDR2 are MDHEN and SYDVKM.

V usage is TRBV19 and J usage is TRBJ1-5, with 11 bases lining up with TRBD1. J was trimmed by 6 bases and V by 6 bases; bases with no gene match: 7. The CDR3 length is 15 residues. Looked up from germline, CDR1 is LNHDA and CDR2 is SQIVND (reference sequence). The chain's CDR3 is CASRDRGLNTQPQHF. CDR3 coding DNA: TGTGCCAGTAGGGACAGGGGGCTGAACACTCAGCCCCAGCATTTT.

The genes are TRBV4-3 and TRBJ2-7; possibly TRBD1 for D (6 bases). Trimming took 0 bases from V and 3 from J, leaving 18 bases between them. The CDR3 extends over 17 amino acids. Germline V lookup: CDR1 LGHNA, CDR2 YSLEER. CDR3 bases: TGCGCCAGCAGCCAAGATGGTCAGGGCAGGGGATTCTACGAGCAGTACTTC. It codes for CASSQDGQGRGFYEQYF.

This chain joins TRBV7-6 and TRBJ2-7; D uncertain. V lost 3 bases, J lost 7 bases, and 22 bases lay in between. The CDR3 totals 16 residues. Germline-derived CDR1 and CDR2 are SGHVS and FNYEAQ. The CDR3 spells CASSLESTQSQDEQYF. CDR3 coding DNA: TGTGCCAGCAGCTTGGAGTCGACCCAATCCCAAGATGAGCAGTACTTC.

The CDR3 loop reads CASTTDRDRKLFF. CDR3 nucleotide sequence: TGTGCCAGTACTACAGACAGGGATCGAAAACTGTTTTTT. The genes are TRBV19 and TRBJ1-4, with TRBD1 identical over 7 bases. The germline V gene encodes CDR1 LNHDA and CDR2 SQIVND (reference sequence). The junction had 9 bases not matched to a gene; V was cut back by 7 bases and J by 10 bases. This CDR3 region has 13 residues.

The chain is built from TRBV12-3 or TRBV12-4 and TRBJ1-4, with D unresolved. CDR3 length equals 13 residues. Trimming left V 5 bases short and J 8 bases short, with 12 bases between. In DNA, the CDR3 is TGTGCCAGCAGTCCCCAGGTCCTAGAAAAACTGTTTTTT. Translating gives CASSPQVLEKLFF.

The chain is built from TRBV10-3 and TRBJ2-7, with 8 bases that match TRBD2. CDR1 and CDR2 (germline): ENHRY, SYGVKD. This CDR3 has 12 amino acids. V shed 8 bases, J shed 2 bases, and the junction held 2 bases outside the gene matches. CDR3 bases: TGTGCCATCGGGCGGGGGGCCTACGAGCAGTACTTC. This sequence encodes CAIGRGAYEQYF.

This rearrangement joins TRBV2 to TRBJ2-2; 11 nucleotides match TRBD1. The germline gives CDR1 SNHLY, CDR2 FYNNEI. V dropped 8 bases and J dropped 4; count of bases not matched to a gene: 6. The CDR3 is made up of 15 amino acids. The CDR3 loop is CASSGQGATTGELFF. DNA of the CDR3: TGTGCCAGCTCTGGACAGGGGGCGACCACCGGGGAGCTGTTTTTT.